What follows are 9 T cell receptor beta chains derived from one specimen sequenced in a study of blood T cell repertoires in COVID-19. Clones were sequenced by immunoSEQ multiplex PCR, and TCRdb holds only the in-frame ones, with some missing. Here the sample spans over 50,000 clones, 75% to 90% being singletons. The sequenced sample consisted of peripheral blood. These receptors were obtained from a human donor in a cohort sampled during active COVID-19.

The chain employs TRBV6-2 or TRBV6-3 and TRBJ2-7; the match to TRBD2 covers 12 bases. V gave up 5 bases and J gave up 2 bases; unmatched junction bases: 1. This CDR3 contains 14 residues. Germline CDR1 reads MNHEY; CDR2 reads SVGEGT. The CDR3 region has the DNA TGTGCCAGCAGTAGACTAGCGGGAGCCTACGAGCAGTACTTC. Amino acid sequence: CASSRLAGAYEQYF.

In DNA, the CDR3 is TGTGCCAGCGGGCAGCCAAACTACGAGCAGTACTTC. This sequence encodes CASGQPNYEQYF. The V gene is TRBV7-2, the J gene TRBJ2-7; D gene uncertain. The CDR3 has 12 residues. Germline CDR1 and CDR2: SGHTA and FQGNSA. V dropped 8 bases and J dropped 3 bases, with 11 bases sitting between them.

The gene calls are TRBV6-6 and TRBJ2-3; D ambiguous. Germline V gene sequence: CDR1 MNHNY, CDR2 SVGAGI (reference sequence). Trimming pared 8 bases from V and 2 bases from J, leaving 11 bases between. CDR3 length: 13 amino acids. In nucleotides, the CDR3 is TGTGCCAGCCTGAAGCGAGACACAGATACGCAGTATTTT. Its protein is CASLKRDTDTQYF.

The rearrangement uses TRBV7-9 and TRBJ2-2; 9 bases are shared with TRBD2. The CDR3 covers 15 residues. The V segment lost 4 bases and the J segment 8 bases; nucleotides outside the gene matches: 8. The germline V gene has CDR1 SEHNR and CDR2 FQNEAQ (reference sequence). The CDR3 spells CASSSAGGAVGELFF. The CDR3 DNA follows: TGTGCCAGCAGCTCCGCGGGAGGGGCCGTTGGGGAGCTGTTTTTT.

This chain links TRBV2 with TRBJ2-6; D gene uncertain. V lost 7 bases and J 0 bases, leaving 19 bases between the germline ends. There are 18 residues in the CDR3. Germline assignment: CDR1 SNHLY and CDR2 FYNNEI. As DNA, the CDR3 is TGTGCCAGCACGTGGCAGGCCTACCAAACCTCTGGGGCCAACGTCCTGACTTTC. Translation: CASTWQAYQTSGANVLTF.

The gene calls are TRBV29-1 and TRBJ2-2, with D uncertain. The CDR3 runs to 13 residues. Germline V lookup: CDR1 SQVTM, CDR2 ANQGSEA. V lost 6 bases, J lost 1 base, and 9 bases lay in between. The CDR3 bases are TGCAGCGTCGTAATAATGAACACCGGGGAGCTGTTTTTT. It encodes CSVVIMNTGELFF.

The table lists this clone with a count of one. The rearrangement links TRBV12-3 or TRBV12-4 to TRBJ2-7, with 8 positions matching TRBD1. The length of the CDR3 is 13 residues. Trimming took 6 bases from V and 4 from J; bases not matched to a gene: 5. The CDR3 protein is CASRTTGVYEQYF. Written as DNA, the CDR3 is TGTGCCAGCAGAACGACAGGGGTTTACGAGCAGTACTTC.

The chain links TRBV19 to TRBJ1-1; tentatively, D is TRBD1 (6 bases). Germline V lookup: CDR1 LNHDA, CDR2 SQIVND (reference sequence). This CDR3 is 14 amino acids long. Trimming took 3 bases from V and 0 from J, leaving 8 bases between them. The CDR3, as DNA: TGTGCCAGTAGTATCTGGGACATGAACACTGAAGCTTTCTTT. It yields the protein CASSIWDMNTEAFF.

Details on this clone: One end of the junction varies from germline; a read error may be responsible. CDR3: CASSRQSPGTGDKTQYF. CDR3 DNA sequence: TGTGCTAGCAGTCGACAGTCCCCCGGGACAGGGGACAAGACCCAGTACTTC. The V gene is TRBV6-6, the J gene TRBJ2-5, with 10 bases aligning to TRBD1. The germline CDR1 and CDR2 sequences are MNHNY and SVGAGI (reference sequence). The CDR3 has 17 residues.